Following are 22 T cell receptor beta chains from one sample sequenced in a study of blood T cell repertoires in COVID-19. Clones were read by immunoSEQ multiplex PCR, and TCRdb kept only the in-frame ones, dropping some. Of over 200,000 clones detected, 88% appear once; the ten largest clones hold less than 3%. The sequenced material came from peripheral blood. Receptors were obtained from a woman in her sixties or seventies with acute or convalescent COVID-19.

The J gene is TRBJ1-1, the V gene TRBV20-1, with D unclear. The CDR3 extends over 10 amino acids. Trimming shortened V by 8 bases and J by 4 bases, and 8 bases separated the two germline ends. Germline V gene lookup returns CDR1 DFQATT and CDR2 SNEGSKA (reference sequence). The CDR3 DNA follows: TGCAGTCTCCGCGGCACTGAAGCTTTCTTT. Its translation is CSLRGTEAFF.

The chain has TRBV19 and TRBJ1-5, with D perhaps matching TRBD1 (6 bases). The CDR3 consists of 13 residues. Trimming cost V 8 bases and J 4 bases, with 12 bases left between them. Germline V lookup: CDR1 LNHDA, CDR2 SQIVND (reference sequence). The CDR3 DNA follows: TGTGCCAGTTCACAGGGTAAAAATCAGCCCCAGCATTTT. This sequence encodes CASSQGKNQPQHF.

The chain joins TRBV5-4 to TRBJ2-5; D is ambiguous. CDR1 and CDR2 (germline): SGHNT, YYREEE (reference sequence). This CDR3 region has 13 residues. Trimming took off 1 base at V and 1 base at J, with 5 bases between the two ends. CDR3 sequence: CASSLYSQETQYF. The CDR3 DNA follows: TGTGCCAGCAGCTTGTACAGCCAAGAGACCCAGTACTTC.

The chain couples TRBV11-2 to TRBJ2-3, with TRBD2 identical over 9 bases. The CDR3 has 15 amino acids. Trimming at V came to 3 bases and at J to 5 bases, leaving 6 bases not matched to a gene. Germline V gene sequence: CDR1 SGHAT, CDR2 FQNNGV. The CDR3 spells CASSLSGGFLDTQYF. For the CDR3, the DNA is TGTGCCAGCAGCTTGAGCGGGGGGTTTTTAGATACGCAGTATTTT.

The chain employs TRBV14 and TRBJ2-5; 10 bases map to TRBD2. The CDR3 loop spans 17 amino acids. From germline, CDR1 is SGHDN and CDR2 FVKESK. Germline trimming cut 3 bases from V and 3 bases from J; bases unmatched to any gene: 10. The CDR3 spells CASSHASGGLRKETQYF. In DNA form, the CDR3 reads TGTGCCAGCAGCCACGCTAGCGGGGGACTCAGAAAAGAGACCCAGTACTTC. Full variable domain (outside the CDR3, taken from reference TRBV14 and TRBJ2-5): EAGVTQFPSHSVIEKGQTVTLRCDPISGHDNLYWYRRVMGKEIKFLLHFVKESKQDESGMPNNRFLAERTGGTYSTLKVQPAELEDSGVYFCASSHASGGLRKETQYFGPGTRLLVL.

This clone was observed once. This sequence joins TRBV2 and TRBJ2-5; D ambiguous. Germline V gene data show CDR1 as SNHLY and CDR2 as FYNNEI. The CDR3 is 16 amino acids. Trimming left V 6 bases short and J 2 bases short, with 19 bases between. CDR3 protein: CASSDPTTRSQETQYF. The CDR3 nucleotides are TGTGCCAGCAGCGACCCCACGACACGATCACAAGAGACCCAGTACTTC. The whole variable domain, filled in from reference TRBV2 and TRBJ2-5, reads EPEVTQTPSHQVTQMGQEVILRCVPISNHLYFYWYRQILGQKVEFLVSFYNNEISEKSEIFDDQFSVERPDGSNFTLKIRSTKLEDSAMYFCASSDPTTRSQETQYFGPGTRLLVL.

This clone came up once. The genes are TRBV7-9 and TRBJ1-5; 10 bases match TRBD1. The CDR3 length is 16 residues. The germline V gene has CDR1 SEHNR and CDR2 FQNEAQ (reference sequence). Losses at the gene ends were 1 base for V and 6 bases for J; bases not matched to a gene: 6. In DNA form, the CDR3 reads TGTGCCAGCAGCTTAGGAGACAGGGGGCGAAGTCAGCCCCAGCATTTT. It specifies CASSLGDRGRSQPQHF. Combining the CDR3 with reference TRBV7-9 and TRBJ1-5 gives the whole variable domain DTGVSQNPRHKITKRGQNVTFRCDPISEHNRLYWYRQTLGQGPEFLTYFQNEAQLEKSRLLSDRFSAERPKGSFSTLEIQRTEQGDSAMYLCASSLGDRGRSQPQHFGDGTRLSIL.

This clone was seen just once. V gene TRBV9 combines with J gene TRBJ2-7; D unclear. The CDR3 is 14 residues long. Trimming pared 0 bases from V and 2 bases from J, leaving 9 bases between. The germline V gene encodes CDR1 SGDLS and CDR2 YYNGEE. The CDR3 DNA is TGTGCCAGCAGCGTAGGGCAGGCCCCCTACGAGCAGTACTTC. It translates to CASSVGQAPYEQYF.

The chain uses TRBV5-1 and TRBJ2-3; D is unclear. CDR3 length equals 15 residues. Germline loops: CDR1 SGHRS, CDR2 YFSETQ. Trimming removed 1 base at V and 0 bases at J, with 9 bases between. CDR3 in DNA: TGCGCCAGCAGCTTGCGCAGCGCTAGCACAGATACGCAGTATTTT. It yields the protein CASSLRSASTDTQYF.

The chain employs TRBV29-1 and TRBJ1-1; D might be TRBD1 (5 bases). Per the germline V gene, CDR1 is SQVTM and CDR2 is ANQGSEA. The V end lost 3 bases, the J end lost 5 bases, and 19 bases lay between the germline ends. This CDR3 is built from 15 residues. CDR3 region: CSVETVMGGSTEAFF. The CDR3 nucleotides read TGCAGCGTTGAGACTGTTATGGGGGGTTCGACTGAAGCTTTCTTT.

The chain has TRBV25-1 and TRBJ2-5; 12 bases line up with TRBD2. CDR1 MGHDK and CDR2 SYGVNS come from the germline V gene. This CDR3 has 17 amino acids. The V segment lost 2 bases and the J segment 5 bases; nucleotides outside the gene matches: 9. The CDR3 nucleotides are TGTGCCAGCAGTGAACACAGGACTAGCGGGACTCGGGAGACCCAGTACTTC. Amino acid sequence: CASSEHRTSGTRETQYF.

The V gene is TRBV21-1, the J gene TRBJ1-2; TRBD1, the table's D call, was not compared with the DNA. TRBV21-1 is annotated as a pseudogene. The CDR3 sequence is 17 residues long. The CDR3 sequence: CASSLGPDRGSNYGYTF. CDR3 DNA sequence: TGTGCCAGCAGCCTTGGGCCGGACAGGGGATCTAACTATGGCTACACCTTC.

The genes are TRBV4-2 and TRBJ1-2; 9 bases match TRBD1. After removal of 0 bases from V and 4 bases from J, the junction contained 0 bases not matched to a gene. Germline assignment: CDR1 LGHNA and CDR2 YNFKEQ. This CDR3 contains 14 residues. This chain's CDR3 is CASSQEQGAYGYTF. In DNA, the CDR3 is TGTGCCAGCAGCCAAGAACAGGGGGCCTATGGCTACACCTTC.

This clone has a handful of counts. This chain connects TRBV19 to TRBJ1-5; D perhaps matches TRBD1 (5 bases). Trimming stripped 11 bases from V and 6 bases from J, with 11 bases between. The germline V gene has CDR1 LNHDA and CDR2 SQIVND (reference sequence). The CDR3 is 11 residues long. This CDR3 is CAVGEVQPQHF. DNA of the CDR3: TGTGCCGTAGGGGAGGTTCAGCCCCAGCATTTT.

This chain joins TRBV19 and TRBJ2-3, with a possible D match to TRBD2 (6 bases). CDR1 and CDR2 (germline): LNHDA, SQIVND (reference sequence). This CDR3 has 16 amino acids. The V end lost 6 bases, the J end lost 0 bases, and 16 bases lay between the germline ends. CDR3 sequence reads: CASSFGGRGSTDTQYF. DNA of the CDR3: TGTGCCAGTAGCTTTGGTGGGCGGGGTAGCACAGATACGCAGTATTTT.

V and J are TRBV6-5 and TRBJ1-6; TRBD1 might be the D (6 bases). Trimming stripped 0 bases from V and 8 bases from J, with 14 bases between. This CDR3 comprises 16 residues. Germline V lookup: CDR1 MNHEY, CDR2 SVGAGI. The CDR3 protein is CASSYSRAQGYSPLHF. CDR3 DNA sequence: TGTGCCAGCAGTTACTCTAGAGCACAGGGATATTCACCCCTCCACTTT.

The rearrangement links TRBV3-1 (or the pseudogene TRBV3-2) to TRBJ2-7; 7 positions agree with TRBD1. Trimming at V came to 4 bases and at J to 3 bases, leaving 9 bases not matched to a gene. CDR3 length: 15 residues. CDR1 is LGHDT and CDR2 is YNNKEL in the germline V gene (reference sequence). CDR3: CASSPRQGRDYEQYF. As DNA, the CDR3 is TGTGCCAGCAGCCCGCGACAGGGAAGAGACTACGAGCAGTACTTC.

This clone was picked up one time. The chain links TRBV12-5 to TRBJ2-2, with 10 bases identical to TRBD2. V lost 1 base to trimming and J lost 7 bases; unmatched junction nucleotides: 6. The CDR3 extends over 16 amino acids. Germline assignment: CDR1 LGHNT and CDR2 FRNRAP. CDR3 residues: CASGLGAGGPVGELFF. CDR3 DNA sequence: TGTGCTAGTGGTTTGGGAGCGGGAGGGCCGGTCGGGGAGCTGTTTTTT.

This clone was seen only a few times. Additional DNA sequences in this sample encode the identical CDR3. The chain has TRBV18 and TRBJ1-4, with TRBD1 matching over 9 bases. CDR3 length: 14 residues. After removal of 3 bases from V and 4 bases from J, the junction contained 0 bases not matched to a gene. CDR1 and CDR2 (germline): KGHSH, LQKENI. This chain's CDR3 is CASSPGQGNEKLFF. DNA for the CDR3: TGTGCCAGCTCACCGGGACAGGGTAATGAAAAACTGTTTTTT.

The chain joins TRBV28 to TRBJ1-4, with D possibly matching TRBD1 (5 bases). The CDR3 runs to 15 residues. The V end lost 5 bases, the J end lost 1 base, and 11 bases lay between the germline ends. Germline CDR1 is MDHEN and CDR2 is SYDVKM. The CDR3 protein is CASSAPRGTNEKLFF. CDR3 DNA: TGTGCCAGCAGTGCTCCTAGGGGAACTAATGAAAAACTGTTTTTT.

In its sample, this clone was seen a few times. This chain uses TRBV3-1 (or the pseudogene TRBV3-2) with TRBJ1-2; D uncertain. Trimming removed 4 bases from V and 4 bases from J, with 16 bases in between. CDR1 LGHDT and CDR2 YNNKEL come from the germline V gene (reference sequence). The CDR3 is made up of 15 amino acids. CDR3 nucleotides: TGTGCCAGCAGCCCGGACTCCACAAGGAGCTATGGCTACACCTTC. It yields the protein CASSPDSTRSYGYTF.

This clone has just a few counts. The chain recombines TRBV7-9 with TRBJ1-2; a possible D gene is TRBD1 (6 bases). The CDR3 is 18 residues long. Deletions cut 1 base from V and 0 bases from J, with 18 bases between. CDR1 SEHNR and CDR2 FQNEAQ come from the germline V gene (reference sequence). In DNA, the CDR3 is TGTGCCAGCAGCTTAGTTGCATGGGGGCGGAGAGCTAACTATGGCTACACCTTC. It translates to CASSLVAWGRRANYGYTF.